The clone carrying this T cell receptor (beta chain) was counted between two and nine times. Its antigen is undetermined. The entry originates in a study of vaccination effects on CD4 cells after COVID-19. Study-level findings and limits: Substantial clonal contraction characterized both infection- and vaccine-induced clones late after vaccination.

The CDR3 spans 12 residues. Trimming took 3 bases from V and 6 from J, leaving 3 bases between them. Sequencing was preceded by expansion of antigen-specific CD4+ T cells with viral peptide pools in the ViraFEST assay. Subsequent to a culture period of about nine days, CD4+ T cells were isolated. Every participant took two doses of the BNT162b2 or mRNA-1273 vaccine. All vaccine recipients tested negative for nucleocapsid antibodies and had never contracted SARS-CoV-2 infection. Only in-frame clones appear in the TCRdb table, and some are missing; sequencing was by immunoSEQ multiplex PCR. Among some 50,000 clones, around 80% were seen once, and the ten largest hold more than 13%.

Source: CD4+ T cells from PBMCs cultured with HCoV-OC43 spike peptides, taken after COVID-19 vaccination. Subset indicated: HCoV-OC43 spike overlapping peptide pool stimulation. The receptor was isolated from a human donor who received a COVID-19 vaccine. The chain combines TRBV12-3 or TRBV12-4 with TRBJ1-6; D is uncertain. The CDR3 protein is CASSFGNSPLHF. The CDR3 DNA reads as TGTGCCAGCAGTTTCGGTAATTCACCCCTCCACTTT.